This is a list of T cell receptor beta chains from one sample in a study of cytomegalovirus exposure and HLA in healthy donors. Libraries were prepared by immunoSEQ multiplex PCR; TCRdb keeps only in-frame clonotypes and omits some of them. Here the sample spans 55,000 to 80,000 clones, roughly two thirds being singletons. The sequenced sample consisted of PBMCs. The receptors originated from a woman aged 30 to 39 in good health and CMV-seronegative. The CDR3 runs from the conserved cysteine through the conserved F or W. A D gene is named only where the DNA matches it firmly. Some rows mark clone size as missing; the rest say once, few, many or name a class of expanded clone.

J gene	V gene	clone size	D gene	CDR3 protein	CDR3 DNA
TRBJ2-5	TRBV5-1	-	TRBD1	CASSGGQMETQYF	TGCGCCAGCAGCGGGGGACAGATGGAGACCCAGTACTTC
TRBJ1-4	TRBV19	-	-	CASSRDLATNEKLFF	TGTGCCAGTAGTCGGGACTTGGCAACTAATGAAAAACTGTTTTTT
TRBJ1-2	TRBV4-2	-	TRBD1	CASSPPTGELYGYTF	TGTGCCAGCAGCCCCCCCACAGGGGAACTATACGGCTACACCTTC
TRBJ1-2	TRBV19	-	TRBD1	CASRQTTGTGVNGGYTF	TGTGCCAGTAGACAGACAACCGGGACAGGGGTTAACGGTGGCTACACCTTC
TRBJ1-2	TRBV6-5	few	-	CASSYQKNYGYTF	TGTGCCAGCAGTTATCAGAAGAACTATGGCTACACCTTC
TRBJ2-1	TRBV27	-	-	CASRTGGVNNEQFF	TGTGCCAGCAGAACAGGGGGGGTAAACAATGAGCAGTTCTTC
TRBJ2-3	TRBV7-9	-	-	CASSLTLGTDTQYF	TGTGCCAGCAGCTTAACTCTCGGCACAGATACGCAGTATTTT
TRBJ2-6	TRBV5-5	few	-	CASSSQGSGANVLTF	TGTGCCAGCAGCTCGCAGGGCTCTGGGGCCAACGTCCTGACTTTC
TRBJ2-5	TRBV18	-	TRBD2	CASSPRILLAGEQETQYF	TGTGCCAGCTCACCACGAATTCTTCTAGCGGGGGAGCAAGAGACCCAGTACTTC
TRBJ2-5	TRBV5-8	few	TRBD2	CASSLFVGGGRETQYF	TGTGCCAGCAGCTTGTTCGTGGGCGGGGGGCGAGAGACCCAGTACTTC
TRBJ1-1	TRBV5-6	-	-	CASSLEAMNTEAFF	TGTGCCAGCAGCTTGGAAGCCATGAACACTGAAGCTTTCTTT
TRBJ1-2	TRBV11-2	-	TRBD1	CASRPAGGDYGYTF	TGTGCCAGCAGGCCGGCAGGGGGCGACTATGGCTACACCTTC
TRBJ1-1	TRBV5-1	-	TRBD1	CASSPTGQRVEAFF	TGCGCCAGCAGTCCGACGGGACAGAGGGTCGAAGCTTTCTTT
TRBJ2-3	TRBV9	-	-	CASSQLLRTYTQYF	TGTGCCAGCAGCCAACTCCTAAGGACTTATACGCAGTATTTT
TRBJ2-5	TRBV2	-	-	CASSDQVRWTQYF	TGTGCCAGCAGTGACCAGGTCAGATGGACCCAGTACTTC
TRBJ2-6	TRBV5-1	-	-	CASSVQQGSGANVLTF	TGCGCCAGCAGCGTCCAACAGGGCTCTGGGGCCAACGTCCTGACTTTC
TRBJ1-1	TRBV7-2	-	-	CASSLFRGSNTEAFF	TGTGCCAGCAGCTTATTCCGGGGATCGAACACTGAAGCTTTCTTT
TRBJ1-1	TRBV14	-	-	CASSQDLWELNTEAFF	TGTGCCAGCAGCCAAGATCTTTGGGAGCTGAACACTGAAGCTTTCTTT
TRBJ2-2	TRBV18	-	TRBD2	CASSPGTSGGQNTGELFF	TGTGCCAGCTCACCAGGAACTAGCGGGGGTCAGAACACCGGGGAGCTGTTTTTT
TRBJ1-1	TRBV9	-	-	CASSVSGGTEAFF	TGTGCCAGCAGCGTATCGGGGGGCACTGAAGCTTTCTTT
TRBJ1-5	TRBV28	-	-	CASSLRGSRGFVQPQHF	TGTGCCAGCAGTTTAAGGGGATCTCGGGGGTTCGTTCAGCCCCAGCATTTT
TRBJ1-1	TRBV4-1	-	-	CASSLGIRNTEAFF	TGCGCCAGCAGCCTCGGGATCAGGAACACTGAAGCTTTCTTT
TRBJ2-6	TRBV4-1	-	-	CASSHGQTSGANVLTF	TGCGCCAGCAGCCACGGACAGACCTCTGGGGCCAACGTCCTGACTTTC